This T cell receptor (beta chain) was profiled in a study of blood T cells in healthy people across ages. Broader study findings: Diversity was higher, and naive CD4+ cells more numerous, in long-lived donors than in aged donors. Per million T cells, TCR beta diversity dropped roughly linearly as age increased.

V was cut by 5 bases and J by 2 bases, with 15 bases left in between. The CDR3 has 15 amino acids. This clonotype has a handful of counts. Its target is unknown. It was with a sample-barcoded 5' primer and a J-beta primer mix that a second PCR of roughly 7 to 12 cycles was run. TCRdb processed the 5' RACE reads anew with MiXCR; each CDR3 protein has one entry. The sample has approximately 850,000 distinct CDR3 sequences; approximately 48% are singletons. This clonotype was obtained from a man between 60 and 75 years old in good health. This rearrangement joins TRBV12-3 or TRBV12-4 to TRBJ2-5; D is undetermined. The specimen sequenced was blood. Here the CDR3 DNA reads TGTGCCAGCAGTGTTGAGGCGCCCCCTCAAGAGACCCAGTACTTC. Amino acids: CASSVEAPPQETQYF.